This T cell receptor beta chain was recorded in a study of blood T cell repertoires in COVID-19 (dated by TCRdb to 2018 to 2020). A note on the overall study: Samples from collaborators originated in the United States, Italy and Spain and spanned both the acute and convalescent phases of COVID-19. Subjects who had been exposed to COVID-19, were actively infected with it, or had recovered from it provided the deeply sampled blood TCRbeta repertoires that made up the dataset. The material from the prospective study consisted of cDNA or gDNA derived from T cells, B-cell-depleted T cells, or PBMCs. Where HLA class I and class II types were available, the types were taken from metadata supplied by the sample provider, not from assay-based typing. Samples came from the ongoing ImmuneRACE study (first 160 participants) plus 1,254 subjects from 6 global collaborators. A de-identified subject ID, COVID-19 status, age in years and sex were almost always included in the sample metadata. A freely available public database, intended as a resource for researchers studying the immune response to SARS-CoV-2, is where the repertoires were released.

Collaborating institutions collected whole blood in K2EDTA tubes following their own protocols. For TCRbeta analysis, collaborator samples were shipped as frozen whole blood, as isolated PBMCs, or as DNA extracted from either sample type. V was cut back by 1 base and J by 5 bases, leaving a gap of 11 bases between them. The germline V gene supplies CDR1 SGHVS and CDR2 FQNEAQ. Counted from cysteine to phenylalanine, this CDR3 has 14 amino acids. Just CDR3 DNA is preserved here, 42 bases in frame from base 1. Here is what the overall study found, with its caveats: The quantity of clinical and demographic metadata differed by source and by participant and was supplied without curation.

Of note for this clone: Which antigen it targets is not known. The input lacks base qualities; no much larger clone sits a single base away.

TCRbeta CDR3 regions were amplified from genomic DNA using the immunoSEQ Assay, a bias-controlled multiplex PCR. Processing in the source paper ran as follows. Within the assay, amplification of reference gene primers was used to estimate how many nucleated cells each sample contained. To quantify the absolute abundance of each unique TCRbeta CDR3 rearrangement, sequence reads were collapsed and filtered. For each sample, productive Simpson clonality was calculated by taking the square root of Simpson's diversity index across productive rearrangements. TCRdb stores this immuneACCESS table with in-frame sequences only. Part of the clones is absent; in the studies checked, under half of the shortfall reflects unresolved V genes, and no reason is known for the rest. The V and J calls and clone size were taken over from that table, and D and trimming were inferred from the DNA. The sample table contains 65,000 to 80,000 clones; only one count was recorded for around nine tenths of them. About 6% of the sample goes to the ten largest clones.

This receptor was obtained from a human donor in a cohort sampled during active COVID-19. The chain is assembled from TRBV7-8 and TRBJ1-1; no D gene call is confident. The sample was peripheral blood. The nucleotide sequence is given as TGTGCCAGCAGCTTAGGCAGGCGGGGAACTGAAGCTTTCTTT. Translated, this gives CASSLGRRGTEAFF.